This entry is about one T cell receptor beta chain. Its target is not known. The entry originates in a study of PD-1 blockade in classical Hodgkin lymphoma. For the study at large: Nivolumab dosing for patients was 3 mg/kg, administered intravenously every 2 weeks. General study findings and limits: Complete responders started with a diversity level that resembled newly diagnosed patients at baseline. While CD8+ TCR diversity did not rise significantly by C4D1, CD4+ TCR diversity did. According to reports, newly diagnosed patients had lower baseline TCR diversity than healthy donors, and relapsed/refractory patients had lower baseline TCR diversity still.

Sequenced by immunoSEQ multiplex PCR; TCRdb stores in-frame clones only, minus some. The repertoire holds 25,000 to 35,000 clones, with approximately 70% as singletons. Every single patient, without exception, relapsed after autologous stem cell transplantation, and brentuximab vedotin exposure varied. V lost 1 base to trimming and J lost 3 bases; unmatched junction nucleotides: 4. Germline V CDR1 and CDR2: SGHRS, YFSETQ. The CDR3 loop spans 15 amino acids. The clonotype comes from a human donor with classical Hodgkin lymphoma. Specimen: peripheral blood mononuclear cells (PBMCs), collected before the second cycle of nivolumab. The V gene is TRBV5-1, the J gene TRBJ2-5; 9 bases match TRBD1. The chain's CDR3 is CASSLSGTGKETQYF. The CDR3 nucleotides are TGCGCCAGCAGCTTGTCCGGGACAGGGAAAGAGACCCAGTACTTC.